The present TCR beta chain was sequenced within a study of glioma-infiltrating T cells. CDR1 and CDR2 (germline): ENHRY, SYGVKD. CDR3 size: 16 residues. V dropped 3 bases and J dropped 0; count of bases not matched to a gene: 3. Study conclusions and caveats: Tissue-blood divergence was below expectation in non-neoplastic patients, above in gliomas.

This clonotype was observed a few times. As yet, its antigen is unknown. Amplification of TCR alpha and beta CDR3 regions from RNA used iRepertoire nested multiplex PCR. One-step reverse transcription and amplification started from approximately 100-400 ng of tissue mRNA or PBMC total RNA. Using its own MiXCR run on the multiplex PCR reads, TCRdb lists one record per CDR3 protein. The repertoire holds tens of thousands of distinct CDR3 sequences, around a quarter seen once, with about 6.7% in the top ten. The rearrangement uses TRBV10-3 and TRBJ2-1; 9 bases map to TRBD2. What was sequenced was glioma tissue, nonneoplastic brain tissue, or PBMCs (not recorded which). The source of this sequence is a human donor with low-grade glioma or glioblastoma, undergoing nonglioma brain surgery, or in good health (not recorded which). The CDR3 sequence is CAISDSGGYSYNEQFF. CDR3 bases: TGTGCCATCAGTGATAGCGGGGGTTACTCCTACAATGAGCAGTTCTTC.